A selection of T cell receptor beta chains follows, all from one sample in a study of blood T cell repertoires in COVID-19. Here immunoSEQ multiplex PCR was the method, and the copy in TCRdb shows in-frame clones only, minus some. Of some 220,000 clones listed, around 84% are singletons. The sample taken for sequencing was peripheral blood. Receptors originate from a woman aged 60-70 years who had recovered from COVID-19. Each CDR3 is given with its conserved first and last residue. The D gene is left open where the match is weak. Clone size appears in some rows only: once, few, many, or a class for an expanded clone.

D gene: -; V gene: TRBV2; J gene: TRBJ1-2; clone size: -; CDR3 DNA: TGTGCCAGCAGAAGTGGACAGCAAAGCTATGGCTACACCTTC; CDR3 protein: CASRSGQQSYGYTF
D gene: -; V gene: TRBV7-2; J gene: TRBJ2-2; clone size: -; CDR3 DNA: TGTGCCAGCAGCCCAGGGGATGCGGGGGAGCTGTTTTTT; CDR3 protein: CASSPGDAGELFF
D gene: TRBD2; V gene: TRBV5-1; J gene: TRBJ2-7; clone size: -; CDR3 DNA: TGCGCCAGCAGCAGCGGGCCGGGGGGCGAGCAGTACTTC; CDR3 protein: CASSSGPGGEQYF
D gene: TRBD1; V gene: TRBV19; J gene: TRBJ1-1; clone size: -; CDR3 DNA: TGTGCCAGTAGTAGACAGGGGTCTATGAACACTGAAGCTTTCTTT; CDR3 protein: CASSRQGSMNTEAFF
D gene: TRBD2; V gene: TRBV7-2; J gene: TRBJ2-1; clone size: -; CDR3 DNA: TGTGCCAGCAGCTCACTAGCGGGGACGAATGAGCAGTTCTTC; CDR3 protein: CASSSLAGTNEQFF
D gene: TRBD1; V gene: TRBV6-6; J gene: TRBJ2-2; clone size: once; CDR3 DNA: TGTGCCAGCAAACAAGCCCAGGGGGCCGGGGAGCTGTTTTTT; CDR3 protein: CASKQAQGAGELFF
D gene: TRBD2; V gene: TRBV7-2; J gene: TRBJ2-3; clone size: -; CDR3 DNA: TGTGCCAGCAGCTTCAACCTAGCGGGGGGGCCGAGAGATACGCAGTATTTT; CDR3 protein: CASSFNLAGGPRDTQYF
D gene: TRBD1; V gene: TRBV5-1; J gene: TRBJ1-4; clone size: -; CDR3 DNA: TGCGCCAGCAGCTTGGCGGGACAGGGGGAGGAAAAACTGTTTTTT; CDR3 protein: CASSLAGQGEEKLFF
D gene: TRBD2; V gene: TRBV11-3; J gene: TRBJ2-2; clone size: -; CDR3 DNA: TGTGCCAGCAGTTTTACCTCCCAGCGGGGGGGCGGGGAGCTGTTTTTT; CDR3 protein: CASSFTSQRGGGELFF
D gene: TRBD2; V gene: TRBV3-1/TRBV3-2; J gene: TRBJ2-3; clone size: -; CDR3 DNA: TGTGCCAGCAGCCAAGTCTTGGCTAGCGGGGGGAATACGCAGTATTTT; CDR3 protein: CASSQVLASGGNTQYF
D gene: -; V gene: TRBV7-2; J gene: TRBJ2-5; clone size: -; CDR3 DNA: TGTGCCAGCAGCTTGGATAGGGGGATGGAGACCCAGTACTTC; CDR3 protein: CASSLDRGMETQYF
D gene: TRBD1; V gene: TRBV10-3; J gene: TRBJ2-7; clone size: -; CDR3 DNA: TGTGCCGCCGGGACAGGCGCCTACGAGCAGTACTTC; CDR3 protein: CAAGTGAYEQYF
D gene: -; V gene: TRBV5-1; J gene: TRBJ1-2; clone size: -; CDR3 DNA: TGCGCCAGCAGTCCTCCCGGGGGACTCTATGGCTACACCTTC; CDR3 protein: CASSPPGGLYGYTF
D gene: TRBD1; V gene: TRBV15; J gene: TRBJ1-1; clone size: -; CDR3 DNA: TGTGCCACCAGCGGGAGGACAGGTCATACTGAAGCTTTCTTT; CDR3 protein: CATSGRTGHTEAFF
D gene: -; V gene: TRBV9; J gene: TRBJ2-1; clone size: -; CDR3 DNA: TGTGCCAGCAGCGTAGACGGAATTAGCGGATACAATGAGCAGTTCTTC; CDR3 protein: CASSVDGISGYNEQFF
D gene: -; V gene: TRBV9; J gene: TRBJ2-1; clone size: -; CDR3 DNA: TGTGCCAGCAGCCCGACGGCCGGGTTCGGCTACAATGAGCAGTTCTTC; CDR3 protein: CASSPTAGFGYNEQFF
D gene: -; V gene: TRBV11-3; J gene: TRBJ2-7; clone size: once; CDR3 DNA: TGTGCCAGCAGCTTAGAAGGGCGGACTGAGCCCTACGAGCAGTACTTC; CDR3 protein: CASSLEGRTEPYEQYF
D gene: TRBD1; V gene: TRBV29-1; J gene: TRBJ2-3; clone size: -; CDR3 DNA: TGCAGCGCTGTATCGACAGGGGTCACAGATACGCAGTATTTT; CDR3 protein: CSAVSTGVTDTQYF
D gene: -; V gene: TRBV5-1; J gene: TRBJ2-2; clone size: once; CDR3 DNA: TGCGCCAGCAGCTTCGGGACACCAAACACCGGGGAGCTGTTTTTT; CDR3 protein: CASSFGTPNTGELFF
D gene: TRBD1; V gene: TRBV4-3; J gene: TRBJ1-4; clone size: -; CDR3 DNA: TGCGCCAGCAGCTCCAGGGGGGCAACTAATGAAAAACTGTTTTTT; CDR3 protein: CASSSRGATNEKLFF
D gene: -; V gene: TRBV7-8; J gene: TRBJ2-7; clone size: -; CDR3 DNA: TGTGCCAGCAGCCCCAACCTAGAAAGGCTCTACGAGCAGTACTTC; CDR3 protein: CASSPNLERLYEQYF
D gene: -; V gene: TRBV2; J gene: TRBJ1-6; clone size: -; CDR3 DNA: TGTGCCAGCAGGGGACTTAATTCACCCCTCCACTTT; CDR3 protein: CASRGLNSPLHF
D gene: -; V gene: TRBV5-1; J gene: TRBJ1-2; clone size: -; CDR3 DNA: TGCGCCAGCAGCTTTGGCCTACAGGTTGATGGCTACACCTTC; CDR3 protein: CASSFGLQVDGYTF
D gene: TRBD1; V gene: TRBV11-2; J gene: TRBJ1-1; clone size: -; CDR3 DNA: TGTGCCAGCAGCTCGGACAGGGCAGACACTGAAGCTTTCTTT; CDR3 protein: CASSSDRADTEAFF
D gene: -; V gene: TRBV24-1; J gene: TRBJ2-3; clone size: -; CDR3 DNA: TGTGCCACCAGCCAGGGGAACACAGATACGCAGTATTTT; CDR3 protein: CATSQGNTDTQYF
D gene: TRBD2; V gene: TRBV9; J gene: TRBJ2-1; clone size: -; CDR3 DNA: TGTGCCAGCTCAGGACTAGCGGGGGCCTACAATGAGCAGTTCTTC; CDR3 protein: CASSGLAGAYNEQFF
D gene: -; V gene: TRBV18; J gene: TRBJ2-3; clone size: -; CDR3 DNA: TGTGCCAGCTCTGGTTCGAGAGCAGATACGCAGTATTTT; CDR3 protein: CASSGSRADTQYF
D gene: TRBD1; V gene: TRBV12-5; J gene: TRBJ2-7; clone size: -; CDR3 DNA: TGTGCTAGTGGTTTGAGCCGGGACAGGGTCCTTGGACACGAGCAGTACTTC; CDR3 protein: CASGLSRDRVLGHEQYF
D gene: -; V gene: TRBV6-5; J gene: TRBJ1-1; clone size: many; CDR3 DNA: TGTGCCAGCAGTTCCTCACGCGGACAGACTGAAGCTTTCTTT; CDR3 protein: CASSSSRGQTEAFF
D gene: TRBD1; V gene: TRBV12-5; J gene: TRBJ2-4; clone size: -; CDR3 DNA: TGTGCTAGTGGTGCGTCCGGGACAGACCATCAGTACTTC; CDR3 protein: CASGASGTDHQYF
D gene: -; V gene: TRBV9; J gene: TRBJ2-7; clone size: -; CDR3 DNA: TGTGCCAGCAGCGTTGCGGGCAGCACCGAGCAGTACTTC; CDR3 protein: CASSVAGSTEQYF
D gene: -; V gene: TRBV18; J gene: TRBJ2-1; clone size: -; CDR3 DNA: TGTGCCAGCTCAAACTCCGGGAAGAATGAGCAGTTCTTC; CDR3 protein: CASSNSGKNEQFF
D gene: -; V gene: TRBV6-5; J gene: TRBJ1-5; clone size: -; CDR3 DNA: TGTGCCAGCAGTTACTCGTCCGGGCCCCAGCATTTT; CDR3 protein: CASSYSSGPQHF
D gene: -; V gene: TRBV2; J gene: TRBJ2-1; clone size: many; CDR3 DNA: TGTGCCAGCACAGGGCCCCTCTCCTACAATGAGCAGTTCTTC; CDR3 protein: CASTGPLSYNEQFF
D gene: TRBD2; V gene: TRBV7-7; J gene: TRBJ2-1; clone size: -; CDR3 DNA: TGTGCTAGCGGACGGGGGGGTCCCTACAATGAGCAGTTCTTC; CDR3 protein: CASGRGGPYNEQFF
D gene: TRBD2; V gene: TRBV4-2; J gene: TRBJ2-7; clone size: -; CDR3 DNA: TGTGCCAGCAGCATAGCGGGGGGGTCCTACGAGCAGTACTTC; CDR3 protein: CASSIAGGSYEQYF
D gene: TRBD2; V gene: TRBV2; J gene: TRBJ2-5; clone size: -; CDR3 DNA: TGTGCCAGCAGTGGTTTAGCGGGGGAGGTAGAGACCCAGTACTTC; CDR3 protein: CASSGLAGEVETQYF
D gene: -; V gene: TRBV7-3; J gene: TRBJ1-2; clone size: -; CDR3 DNA: TGTGCCAGCAGCTTAACGGCTACAGACTATGGCTACACCTTC; CDR3 protein: CASSLTATDYGYTF
D gene: -; V gene: TRBV13; J gene: TRBJ1-2; clone size: -; CDR3 DNA: TGTGCCAGCAGCTTTCGGGCGGGCGGATATGGCTACACCTTC; CDR3 protein: CASSFRAGGYGYTF
D gene: -; V gene: TRBV30; J gene: TRBJ1-1; clone size: few; CDR3 DNA: TGTGCCTGGAGCACAGGAGACACTGAAGCTTTCTTT; CDR3 protein: CAWSTGDTEAFF
D gene: TRBD1; V gene: TRBV6-2/TRBV6-3; J gene: TRBJ2-1; clone size: -; CDR3 DNA: TGTGCCAGCAGTAGGACAGGGCTCTACAATGAGCAGTTCTTC; CDR3 protein: CASSRTGLYNEQFF
D gene: -; V gene: TRBV7-9; J gene: TRBJ1-4; clone size: few; CDR3 DNA: TGTGCCAGCAGCTTAGTCCTGGGGGGTAATGAAAAACTGTTTTTT; CDR3 protein: CASSLVLGGNEKLFF
D gene: -; V gene: TRBV7-8; J gene: TRBJ2-5; clone size: -; CDR3 DNA: TGTGCCAGCAGCCCAGGCCCGGGACACCTTCAAGAGGACCAAGAGACCCAGTACTTC; CDR3 protein: CASSPGPGHLQEDQETQYF
D gene: TRBD1; V gene: TRBV7-6; J gene: TRBJ1-1; clone size: once; CDR3 DNA: TGTGCCAGCAGCTCGGGACAGGGGATGAACACTGAAGCTTTCTTT; CDR3 protein: CASSSGQGMNTEAFF
D gene: -; V gene: TRBV2; J gene: TRBJ2-2; clone size: -; CDR3 DNA: TGTGCCAGCAGACCACTAGTAGCCGGGGAGCTGTTTTTT; CDR3 protein: CASRPLVAGELFF
D gene: TRBD2; V gene: TRBV10-1; J gene: TRBJ2-3; clone size: many; CDR3 DNA: TGCGCCAGCAGTGAGTCAGCGGGGGGGCCAGATACGCAGTATTTT; CDR3 protein: CASSESAGGPDTQYF
D gene: TRBD2; V gene: TRBV9; J gene: TRBJ2-3; clone size: -; CDR3 DNA: TGTGCCAGCAGCGCCCAAATATCCGGGACTAATTCAGCAGATACGCAGTATTTT; CDR3 protein: CASSAQISGTNSADTQYF
D gene: -; V gene: TRBV7-9; J gene: TRBJ1-5; clone size: -; CDR3 DNA: TGTGCCAGCAGCTTAGAGACAGGTAGTTGGCATTTT; CDR3 protein: CASSLETGSWHF
D gene: -; V gene: TRBV11-2; J gene: TRBJ2-2; clone size: -; CDR3 DNA: TGTGCCAGCAGGATACAGGGTTCAAACACCGGGGAGCTGTTTTTT; CDR3 protein: CASRIQGSNTGELFF
D gene: TRBD1; V gene: TRBV10-3; J gene: TRBJ2-2; clone size: -; CDR3 DNA: TGTGCCATCAGACGGACAGGGGGTTCATCCGGCAACACCGGGGAGCTGTTTTTT; CDR3 protein: CAIRRTGGSSGNTGELFF
D gene: TRBD1; V gene: TRBV6-2/TRBV6-3; J gene: TRBJ1-2; clone size: once; CDR3 DNA: TGTGCCAGCAGTTACTCGAAAGACAGGGCGTCCTATGGCTACACCTTC; CDR3 protein: CASSYSKDRASYGYTF
D gene: -; V gene: TRBV12-3/TRBV12-4; J gene: TRBJ2-2; clone size: -; CDR3 DNA: TGTGCCAGCAGTTTAGCCAATACCGGGGAGCTGTTTTTT; CDR3 protein: CASSLANTGELFF
D gene: -; V gene: TRBV28; J gene: TRBJ1-4; clone size: -; CDR3 DNA: TGTGCCAGCAGTTCCGAGGAGAAGTGGGAAAAACTGTTTTTT; CDR3 protein: CASSSEEKWEKLFF
D gene: -; V gene: TRBV6-2/TRBV6-3; J gene: TRBJ2-5; clone size: -; CDR3 DNA: TGTGCCAGCAGTTACGGCAGGGCTGAGACCCAGTACTTC; CDR3 protein: CASSYGRAETQYF